This T cell receptor beta chain was sequenced in a study of T cell repertoires in cytomegalovirus infection. Study in general: It was recently identified HLA-C-restricted and well-studied HLA-B-restricted CMV epitopes that the study used. CMV infection and matching HLA type were both indicated by public TCR beta signatures. Whole-study findings and limits: Individuals carrying CMV plus the relevant HLA were identified by cumulative frequency of public TCR beta families. Ex vivo responses were dominated by HLA-C-restricted CMV-specific TCR beta clonotypes.

With 6 bases clipped from V and 7 bases from J, the junction kept 17 bases outside the gene matches. The germline V gene encodes CDR1 SNHLY and CDR2 FYNNEI. The CDR3 covers 16 residues. TCRdb reprocessed the reads with MiXCR, giving one entry per CDR3 protein. The sample has about 340,000 distinct CDR3 sequences; about 28% are singletons. On this clonotype itself: Its antigen is not identified.

The rearrangement links TRBV2 to TRBJ2-7; 8 bases line up with TRBD1. Sequenced material: cultured PBMCs, taken from culture after CMV antigen stimulation. This sequence was found in a human donor in good health (CMV status not recorded). Some clones in this sample may be carry-over from other donors' samples. The CDR3 DNA reads TGTGCCAGCAGGTTCGAGACAGGGGCCCTTTTGGGGGAGCAGTACTTC. Translation: CASRFETGALLGEQYF.